The entry below gives a single T cell receptor (beta chain) sequence along with its context. Its specificity is not known. Primers for the PCR totalled 60 Vbeta and 13 Jbeta. Libraries were prepared by immunoSEQ multiplex PCR; TCRdb keeps only in-frame clonotypes and omits some of them. Its listing shows roughly 51,000 clones. The entry originates in a study of cytomegalovirus exposure and HLA in healthy donors. Overall study findings and caveats: Highest at DRB1 and lowest at HLA-C, TCR association rates differed among HLA loci in a later analysis. According to the study, roughly 160 TCR beta chains were cytomegalovirus-associated. The study assumed roughly uniform donor sequencing depth for presence/absence analyses. When a later analysis was performed, an Asian-associated ancestry cluster reportedly had fewer N-insertions than the roughly 670-donor mean.

This CDR3 spans 17 amino acids. CDR1 is MDHEN, CDR2 SYDVKM, per germline. V lost 0 bases, J lost 0 bases, and 12 bases lay in between. V gene TRBV28 combines with J gene TRBJ2-1, with D maybe TRBD1 (5 bases). What was sequenced was PBMCs. This receptor was obtained from a woman aged 45 to 65 in good health and CMV-seropositive. This CDR3 is CASSLWGDRSSYNEQFF. The CDR3 bases are TGTGCCAGCAGTTTATGGGGCGACAGAAGCTCCTACAATGAGCAGTTCTTC.